A single sample gave rise to the 25 T cell receptor beta chains below, sequenced in a study of metastatic and nonmetastatic thyroid tumors. TCRdb re-processed the PCR reads through MiXCR. The sample lists roughly 72,000 clones; less than 20% were seen once. Each patient came to thyroid surgery without any prior treatment (of any kind). The sequencing sample was made of blood. These TCRs come from a female donor with papillary thyroid cancer or a benign thyroid nodule (not recorded which). Some clones in this sample may be carry-over from other donors' samples.

V is TRBV20-1 and J is TRBJ2-7; TRBD2 might be the D (5 bases). Germline CDR1 DFQATT, CDR2 SNEGSKA (reference sequence). V lost 3 bases to trimming and J lost 1 base, with 7 bases between them. The CDR3 has 12 amino acids. CDR3 DNA sequence: TGCAGTGCTAGGGAGGCATCCTACGAGCAGTACTTC. Amino acids: CSAREASYEQYF.

This clone was observed a few times. The chain links TRBV20-1 to TRBJ2-7; D unclear. Germline V gene data show CDR1 as DFQATT and CDR2 as SNEGSKA (reference sequence). This CDR3 has 12 amino acids. Trimming cost V 2 bases and J 3 bases, with 8 bases left between them. For the CDR3, the DNA is TGCAGTGCTAGAAACCAGTTCTACGAGCAGTACTTC. It encodes CSARNQFYEQYF.

This clone was counted ten times or more. The CDR3 loop reads CAWSPVTEAFF. For the CDR3, the DNA is TGTGCCTGGTCCCCGGTCACTGAAGCTTTCTTT. This chain links TRBV30 with TRBJ1-1; no clear D. The CDR3 loop spans 11 amino acids. Germline V gene lookup returns CDR1 GTSNPN and CDR2 SVGIG (reference sequence). Trimming removed 5 bases at V and 4 bases at J, with 8 bases between.

Ten or more counts support this clone. V and J are TRBV20-1 and TRBJ2-1; tentatively, D is TRBD1 (5 bases). The V end was cut by 6 bases, the J end by 9 bases, with 21 bases between. There are 14 residues in the CDR3. The germline V gene encodes CDR1 DFQATT and CDR2 SNEGSKA (reference sequence). The CDR3 loop reads CSAIAQGVNGEQFF. The DNA for the CDR3 is TGCAGTGCGATCGCGCAAGGGGTGAATGGTGAGCAGTTCTTC.

This clone was counted at least ten times. This sequence joins TRBV20-1 and TRBJ1-1; D not resolved. This CDR3 spans 16 amino acids. The V and J ends lost 0 bases and 4 bases respectively, with 18 bases between them. CDR1 and CDR2 from the germline V gene are DFQATT and SNEGSKA (reference sequence). CDR3 sequence reads: CSARDPFRGGGTEAFF. DNA for the CDR3: TGCAGTGCTAGAGATCCATTCCGGGGAGGAGGCACTGAAGCTTTCTTT.

The chain couples TRBV13 to TRBJ2-3, with 7 bases fitting TRBD2. V shed 8 bases, J shed 7 bases, and the junction held 6 bases outside the gene matches. The length of the CDR3 is 12 residues. From germline, CDR1 is PRHDT and CDR2 FYEKMQ (reference sequence). DNA for the CDR3: TGTGCCAGCGGTACTAGCGATCATACGCAGTATTTT. Translating it yields CASGTSDHTQYF.

This clone was counted at least ten times. The chain couples TRBV9 to TRBJ2-7; 9 positions agree with TRBD2. There are 15 residues in the CDR3. J gave up 0 bases and V 4 bases, and 5 bases lay outside the gene matches. The germline gives CDR1 SGDLS, CDR2 YYNGEE. The CDR3 DNA reads TGTGCCAGCAGCCTGGCGGGGGGGAGCTCCTACGAGCAGTACTTC. Translation: CASSLAGGSSYEQYF. The whole variable domain, remainder taken from reference TRBV9 and TRBJ2-7, is DSGVTQTPKHLITATGQRVTLRCSPRSGDLSVYWYQQSLDQGLQFLIQYYNGEERAKGNILERFSAQQFPDLHSELNLSSLELGDSALYFCASSLAGGSSYEQYFGPGTRLTVT.

This clone was detected many times. The genes are TRBV6-1 and TRBJ1-1; no clear D gene. The CDR3 length is 14 residues. Germline CDR1 reads MNHNS; CDR2 reads SASEGT. Trimming left V 7 bases short and J 0 bases short, with 12 bases between. CDR3 in DNA: TGTGCCAGCAATAAGGCAGATATGAACACTGAAGCTTTCTTT. This translates into CASNKADMNTEAFF.

This clone was seen more than once but under ten times. The chain links TRBV12-3 or TRBV12-4 to TRBJ1-5; D gene ambiguous. The V end lost 6 bases, the J end lost 4 bases, and 10 bases lay between the germline ends. The CDR3 has 13 residues. The CDR3 region has the DNA TGTGCCAGCAGGACCCAGGCGAATCAGCCCCAGCATTTT. Translation gives CASRTQANQPQHF.

Details on this clone: A much larger clone differs from this one at a single base, so this may be a read error. The chain links TRBV28 to TRBJ1-4; D gene unclear. Trimming removed 6 bases at V and 4 bases at J, with 12 bases between. Germline V lookup: CDR1 MDHEN, CDR2 SYDVKM. CDR3 length: 14 amino acids. The CDR3 spells CASSPTHYNEKLFF. As DNA, the CDR3 is TGTGCCAGCAGCCCGACACACTATAATGAAAAACTGTTTTTT.

This clone has at least ten counts. The CDR3 nucleotides are TGTGCCAGCAGCCAAGAGCCGCGGGAGGGCCCGGATACGCAGTATTTT. This gives the protein CASSQEPREGPDTQYF. The rearrangement uses TRBV3-1 and TRBJ2-3; 9 nucleotides agree with TRBD2. Germline V gene sequence: CDR1 LGHDT, CDR2 YNNKEL (reference sequence). V lost 0 bases, J lost 6 bases, and 7 bases stayed unmatched. This CDR3 has 16 amino acids.

This clone came up many times. The rearrangement joins TRBV5-1 to TRBJ2-1; D is unresolved. Trimming removed 0 bases at V and 2 bases at J, with 6 bases between. The CDR3 loop spans 14 amino acids. Germline V gene lookup returns CDR1 SGHRS and CDR2 YFSETQ. CDR3 sequence reads: CASSLGSPYNEQFF. As DNA, the CDR3 is TGCGCCAGCAGCTTGGGGAGCCCCTACAATGAGCAGTTCTTC.

Ten or more counts support this clone. The V and J genes are TRBV30 and TRBJ2-1; 7 nucleotides match TRBD2. CDR1 and CDR2 (germline): GTSNPN, SVGIG (reference sequence). There are 12 residues in the CDR3. The J segment lost 7 bases and the V segment lost 4 bases, leaving 4 bases of the junction unmatched. The CDR3 protein is CAWKRDGNEQFF. The CDR3 DNA is TGTGCCTGGAAGCGGGATGGGAATGAGCAGTTCTTC.

This clone has a handful of counts. One base away lies a much larger clone, so this may be a sequencing read error. The sample carries other DNA sequences with the same CDR3. The V gene is TRBV6-1, the J gene TRBJ2-3; 7 bases line up with TRBD2. CDR1 and CDR2 (germline): MNHNS, SASEGT. Losses at the gene ends were 5 bases for V and 3 bases for J; bases not matched to a gene: 8. The CDR3 is made up of 15 amino acids. The CDR3 nucleotides read TGTGCCAGCAGTCACAGCGGGATGAGTACAGATACGCAGTATTTT. It yields the protein CASSHSGMSTDTQYF.

In its sample, this clone was seen many times. This chain links TRBV6-1 with TRBJ2-1; D remains unclear. The V end was cut by 7 bases, the J end by 12 bases, with 7 bases between. This CDR3 is built from 9 residues. The V gene's germline CDR1 is MNHNS and CDR2 SASEGT. The CDR3 region is CASTTWQFF. The CDR3 DNA sequence: TGTGCCAGCACCACCTGGCAGTTCTTC.

The table lists this clone with many counts. This chain joins TRBV19 and TRBJ2-1; D unclear. The CDR3 covers 13 residues. V was pared by 3 bases and J by 10 bases, with 13 bases between. Germline values: CDR1 LNHDA, CDR2 SQIVND (reference sequence). The CDR3 here is CASSMGASPEQFF. DNA for the CDR3: TGTGCCAGTAGTATGGGTGCTTCGCCGGAGCAGTTCTTC.

As to this clone: A much larger clone is a single base away; this may be a read error. The V gene is TRBV29-1, the J gene TRBJ2-2; D is unclear. The germline V gene has CDR1 SQVTM and CDR2 ANQGSEA. The CDR3 covers 14 residues. The CDR3 reads CSGYSFPNTVELFF. The CDR3 DNA reads TGCAGCGGTTACAGTTTTCCGAACACCGTGGAGCTGTTTTTT.

This clone was counted ten times or more. This chain joins TRBV18 and TRBJ2-1, with D unresolved. This CDR3 has 16 residues. Per the germline V gene, CDR1 is KGHSH and CDR2 is LQKENI. The V end was cut by 4 bases, the J end by 11 bases, with 24 bases between. This CDR3 is CASSLNSAVIGEKQFF. CDR3 bases: TGTGCCAGCTCACTGAATTCTGCCGTAATCGGCGAAAAGCAGTTCTTC. Drawing the rest from reference TRBV18 and TRBJ2-1, the complete variable domain is NAGVMQNPRHLVRRRGQEARLRCSPMKGHSHVYWYRQLPEEGLKFMVYLQKENIIDESGMPKERFSAEFPKEGPSILRIQQVVRGDSAAYFCASSLNSAVIGEKQFFGPGTRLTVL.

This clone occurred many times. This may stem from a read error, because a much larger clone lies one nucleotide away. Additional DNA sequences in this sample encode the identical CDR3. The chain links TRBV27 to TRBJ1-1; TRBD1 is a possible D gene (6 bases). Trimming pared 2 bases from V and 6 bases from J, leaving 13 bases between. Germline CDR1 reads MNHEY; CDR2 reads SMNVEV (reference sequence). The CDR3 is 14 residues long. As DNA, the CDR3 is TGTGCCAGCAGTTTAGGACAGCCTAACGCTGAAGCTTTCTTT. It encodes CASSLGQPNAEAFF.

DNA of the CDR3: TGCGCCAGCAGCCAAGTCCAGGGGGGCTATGGCTACACCTTC. Translated: CASSQVQGGYGYTF. The chain carries TRBV4-1 and TRBJ1-2; 7 bases fit TRBD1. The CDR3 runs to 14 residues. Germline CDR1 reads MGHRA; CDR2 reads YSYEKL. Losses at the gene ends were 1 base for V and 4 bases for J; bases not matched to a gene: 3.

Worth noting for this clone: Since a much larger clone is just one base distant, this may be a read error. This sample includes further DNA sequences coding for the same CDR3. This chain connects TRBV6-6 to TRBJ2-1; D ambiguous. This CDR3 region has 13 residues. Trimming left V 0 bases short and J 4 bases short, with 4 bases between. The germline V gene encodes CDR1 MNHNY and CDR2 SVGAGI (reference sequence). The CDR3 coding sequence is TGTGCCAGCAGTTACTCTGTTTACAATGAGCAGTTCTTC. As protein: CASSYSVYNEQFF.

In this sample, this clone turned up a few times. The CDR3 bases are TGTGCCAGCAGTTACTCCCGCGGGGGGGGCACCTACGAGCAGTACTTC. Translating it yields CASSYSRGGGTYEQYF. The V gene is TRBV6-2 or TRBV6-3, the J gene TRBJ2-7; 9 bases line up with TRBD2. The trim removed 0 bases at V and 2 bases at J, leaving 5 bases unmatched. Germline CDR1 is MNHEY and CDR2 is SVGEGT. The CDR3 totals 16 residues.

The chain carries TRBV20-1 and TRBJ2-5; either TRBD1 or TRBD2 may supply D (5 bases each). This CDR3 contains 14 residues. V gave up 6 bases and J gave up 0 bases, with 14 bases separating them. Per the germline V gene, CDR1 is DFQATT and CDR2 is SNEGSKA (reference sequence). The CDR3 region is CSAPPWGHQETQYF. CDR3 nucleotide sequence: TGCAGTGCCCCCCCTTGGGGACACCAAGAGACCCAGTACTTC.

This clone was counted ten times or more. The rearrangement links TRBV28 to TRBJ1-1; 7 bases match TRBD1. The CDR3 is 14 amino acids. CDR1 and CDR2 (germline): MDHEN, SYDVKM. After removal of 6 bases from V and 6 bases from J, the junction contained 10 bases not matched to a gene. The CDR3: CASSHDRESSEAFF. As DNA, the CDR3 is TGTGCCAGCAGCCACGACAGGGAGTCTTCTGAAGCTTTCTTT.

This clone has a handful of counts. The chain is built from TRBV5-4 and TRBJ2-7; 13 bases are shared with TRBD2. Germline V gene data show CDR1 as SGHNT and CDR2 as YYREEE (reference sequence). Trimming removed 4 bases from V and 3 bases from J; junction bases left unmatched: 10. This CDR3 region has 17 residues. Written as DNA, the CDR3 is TGTGCCAGCAGCCTGGGACTAGCGGGACTAGGGATCTACGAGCAGTACTTC. It specifies CASSLGLAGLGIYEQYF.